The 25 T cell receptor beta chains below come from one sample, sequenced in a study of shared clonotypes between healthy human individuals (dated by TCRdb to about 2020). Receptor amplification or capture employed the immunoSEQ multiplex PCR assay. TCRdb limited this immuneACCESS table to in-frame rearrangements with V and J called. A share of clones is missing; checked studies link under half to unresolved V genes, and the rest is unexplained. In this sample the table shows about 2.1 million clones, 90% to 95% of which occur a single time. Clones ranked in the top ten supply around 1.7% of the sample. CD8 naive samples were obtained by positive selection for CCR7 among CD45RO-negative cells, yielding a CD45RA+CCR7+ population from which TemRA cells were excluded. Sequencing was done on a sample of naive CD8+ T cells from PBMCs. In the paper's terms, the cell subset or site label means: CD45RA+CCR7+. The receptors come from a man aged 18 to 30 in good health. Some clones in this sample may be carry-over from other donors' samples.

J is TRBJ2-7 and V is TRBV4-2, with D possibly being TRBD2 (6 bases). CDR3 size: 14 residues. CDR1 is LGHNA and CDR2 is YNFKEQ in the germline V gene. The V and J ends lost 3 bases and 6 bases respectively, with 15 bases between them. CDR3 amino acids: CASSHPGTGGEQYF. DNA of the CDR3: TGTGCCAGCAGCCACCCCGGGACCGGGGGCGAGCAGTACTTC.

The chain couples TRBV28 to TRBJ2-7; 8 nucleotides match TRBD1. The CDR3 sequence is 15 residues long. With 5 bases clipped from V and 0 bases from J, the junction kept 6 bases outside the gene matches. Germline V lookup: CDR1 MDHEN, CDR2 SYDVKM. The DNA of the CDR3 is TGTGCCAGCAGTCCATTACAGGGGGTCTCCTACGAGCAGTACTTC. This encodes CASSPLQGVSYEQYF. Drawing the rest from reference TRBV28 and TRBJ2-7, the complete variable domain is DVKVTQSSRYLVKRTGEKVFLECVQDMDHENMFWYRQDPGLGLRLIYFSYDVKMKEKGDIPEGYSVSREKKERFSLILESASTNQTSMYLCASSPLQGVSYEQYFGPGTRLTVT.

This clone was counted once. This chain joins TRBV11-2 and TRBJ1-2; tentative D call: TRBD1 (6 bases). CDR3 size: 18 residues. Trimming pared 1 base from V and 6 bases from J, leaving 24 bases between. The germline gives CDR1 SGHAT, CDR2 FQNNGV. The chain's CDR3 is CASSLALRVRSAGDGYTF. CDR3 bases: TGTGCCAGCAGCTTAGCCCTACGCGTACGGTCAGCAGGGGATGGCTACACCTTC.

The CDR3 DNA sequence: TGTGCCACCAGCGGAGGGGGGAACAATCAGCCCCAGCATTTT. Translation: CATSGGGNNQPQHF. V usage is TRBV15 and J usage is TRBJ1-5; weak D call: TRBD1 (6 bases). The V and J ends lost 5 bases and 3 bases respectively, with 11 bases between them. Germline V gives CDR1 LNHNV, CDR2 YYDKDF (reference sequence). The CDR3 spans 14 residues.

The V call is TRBV27, the J call TRBJ1-1; D is undetermined. CDR3 length: 15 residues. Per germline, CDR1 MNHEY and CDR2 SMNVEV (reference sequence). The ends were cut back, 7 bases at V and 0 bases at J, with 15 bases in the middle. The CDR3 loop is CASTLHEGMNTEAFF. The CDR3 DNA follows: TGTGCCAGCACCCTCCATGAGGGAATGAACACTGAAGCTTTCTTT.

The V call is TRBV5-1, the J call TRBJ2-7; maybe TRBD2 (6 bases). The V gene lost 0 bases and the J gene lost 3 bases, with 13 bases spanning the gap. The germline V gene encodes CDR1 SGHRS and CDR2 YFSETQ. The CDR3 is 15 residues long. Here the CDR3 DNA reads TGCGCCAGCAGCTTGGCGGCGGTGGGGGGCTACGAGCAGTACTTC. Amino acids: CASSLAAVGGYEQYF.

The chain links TRBV29-1 to TRBJ2-5; TRBD1 is a possible D gene (6 bases). The end of the DNA aligns better with TRBJ2-7, so the J call may be wrong. This CDR3 is built from 13 residues. Per germline, CDR1 SQVTM and CDR2 ANQGSEA. CDR3 nucleotides: TGCAGCGTTTTCAACCCAGGGGCCTACGAGCAGTACTTC. Its protein is CSVFNPGAYEQYF.

A single count supports this clone. The chain has TRBV5-1 and TRBJ1-5; D not certain. The CDR3 contains 15 residues. Germline assignment: CDR1 SGHRS and CDR2 YFSETQ. Trimming left V 4 bases short and J 1 base short, with 12 bases between. The CDR3 loop reads CASSPSPRSNQPQHF. The DNA for the CDR3 is TGCGCCAGCAGCCCTTCCCCGCGCAGCAATCAGCCCCAGCATTTT.

For this clone: Additional DNA sequences in this sample encode the identical CDR3. This sequence joins TRBV29-1 and TRBJ2-3, with D perhaps given as TRBD1 or TRBD2 (5 bases each). The CDR3 sequence is 13 residues long. Trimming cost V 2 bases and J 3 bases, with 9 bases left between them. Per germline, CDR1 SQVTM and CDR2 ANQGSEA. The CDR3 loop reads CSVERGPTDTQYF. The CDR3 bases are TGCAGCGTTGAACGGGGCCCGACAGATACGCAGTATTTT.

The V gene is TRBV19, the J gene TRBJ2-1; 9 bases agree with TRBD1. The CDR3 contains 15 residues. Trimming removed 1 base from V and 5 bases from J; junction bases left unmatched: 3. From germline, CDR1 is LNHDA and CDR2 SQIVND (reference sequence). The chain's CDR3 is CASSIGWDRDNEQFF. CDR3 nucleotide sequence: TGTGCCAGTAGTATAGGGTGGGACAGGGACAATGAGCAGTTCTTC.

The chain links TRBV4-3 to TRBJ2-5; no firm D call. The CDR3 covers 13 residues. The ends were cut back, 0 bases at V and 3 bases at J, with 5 bases in the middle. Germline V gene sequence: CDR1 LGHNA, CDR2 YSLEER. For the CDR3, the DNA is TGCGCCAGCAGCCAAGATAAGGAAGAGACCCAGTACTTC. Amino acids: CASSQDKEETQYF.

This clone showed up just a few times. V and J are TRBV7-9 and TRBJ1-1, with 8 bases aligning to TRBD1. CDR3 length equals 15 residues. Germline assignment: CDR1 SEHNR and CDR2 FQNEAQ (reference sequence). V dropped 4 bases and J dropped 1; count of bases not matched to a gene: 5. CDR3 DNA sequence: TGTGCCAGCAGCTCCCTTCAGGGGGCGAACACTGAAGCTTTCTTT. This encodes CASSSLQGANTEAFF.

To note about this clone: The sample contains more than one DNA sequence encoding this CDR3. The CDR3 coding sequence is TGTGCCAGCAGCTTAGACCGTAACACCGGGGAGCTGTTTTTT. Translation: CASSLDRNTGELFF. The chain has TRBV7-6 and TRBJ2-2; D remains unclear. This CDR3 region has 14 residues. Germline V gives CDR1 SGHVS, CDR2 FNYEAQ. Trimming stripped 1 base from V and 2 bases from J, with 5 bases between.

The V call is TRBV27, the J call TRBJ1-2; no clear D. V was cut by 5 bases and J by 0 bases, with 13 bases left in between. There are 15 residues in the CDR3. Germline values: CDR1 MNHEY, CDR2 SMNVEV (reference sequence). CDR3 sequence reads: CASSPRVGANYGYTF. In nucleotides, the CDR3 is TGTGCCAGCAGTCCGCGAGTGGGAGCTAACTATGGCTACACCTTC.

As to this clone: It may be a read error: a sequence one base away is much more abundant. Other DNA sequences in this specimen translate into the identical CDR3. V and J are TRBV19 and TRBJ1-5; D remains unclear. Germline V lookup: CDR1 LNHDA, CDR2 SQIVND (reference sequence). V lost 2 bases, J lost 4 bases, and 9 bases lay in between. The CDR3 has 14 residues. For the CDR3, the DNA is TGTGCCAGTAGTATAAGGGATAGGAATCAGCCCCAGCATTTT. Protein product: CASSIRDRNQPQHF.

The chain joins TRBV29-1 to TRBJ2-3; D uncertain. Trimming cost V 6 bases and J 5 bases, with 9 bases left between them. Looked up from germline, CDR1 is SQVTM and CDR2 is ANQGSEA. The CDR3 has 11 amino acids. The CDR3 DNA sequence: TGCAGCGTATACGACTTAGATACGCAGTATTTT. Residues: CSVYDLDTQYF.

This chain connects TRBV4-1 to TRBJ2-7; no reliable D call. Trimming left V 1 base short and J 2 bases short, with 12 bases between. The CDR3 is 15 amino acids. Germline CDR1 MGHRA, CDR2 YSYEKL. The CDR3 is CASSQVPGGTYEQYF. In nucleotides, the CDR3 is TGCGCCAGCAGCCAAGTCCCTGGCGGAACCTACGAGCAGTACTTC.

This chain's CDR3 is CASSQGQGGYEQYF. The CDR3 bases are TGTGCCAGCAGCCAGGGACAGGGTGGTTACGAGCAGTACTTC. The chain carries TRBV14 and TRBJ2-7, with 9 nucleotides matching TRBD1. The CDR3 totals 14 residues. Germline CDR1 reads SGHDN; CDR2 reads FVKESK. The junction had 4 bases not matched to a gene; V was cut back by 3 bases and J by 4 bases.

The chain links TRBV27 to TRBJ2-1, with D perhaps matching TRBD1 or TRBD2 (5 bases each). V was pared by 4 bases and J by 2 bases, with 12 bases between. Germline V gene data show CDR1 as MNHEY and CDR2 as SMNVEV (reference sequence). CDR3 size: 15 residues. CDR3 amino acids: CASSSPGTAYNEQFF. The CDR3 nucleotides are TGTGCCAGCAGTTCTCCCGGGACGGCCTACAATGAGCAGTTCTTC.

V usage is TRBV11-3 and J usage is TRBJ2-1; 10 bases align to TRBD1. Germline CDR1 reads SGHNT; CDR2 reads YENEEA. The CDR3 has 15 residues. The V gene end was trimmed by 0 bases and the J gene end by 7 bases; junction bases not matched to a gene: 3. The CDR3 DNA follows: TGTGCCAGCAGCTTAGAACGGACAGGGGGTAATGAGCAGTTCTTC. Its protein product is CASSLERTGGNEQFF.

This clone was observed a single time. The chain employs TRBV7-9 and TRBJ2-7, with D unclear. V was clipped by 5 bases and J by 6 bases, with 14 bases between them. Germline CDR1 is SEHNR and CDR2 is FQNEAQ (reference sequence). The CDR3 runs 13 residues. The CDR3 DNA reads TGTGCCAGCAGCCTAACCTCTAGTCCCGAGCAGTACTTC. Protein sequence: CASSLTSSPEQYF. The variable domain in full, completed from reference TRBV7-9 and TRBJ2-7, reads DTGVSQNPRHKITKRGQNVTFRCDPISEHNRLYWYRQTLGQGPEFLTYFQNEAQLEKSRLLSDRFSAERPKGSFSTLEIQRTEQGDSAMYLCASSLTSSPEQYFGPGTRLTVT.

The chain has TRBV9 and TRBJ2-7; 7 bases line up with TRBD2. V shed 0 bases and J 3 bases; nucleotides not matched to a gene: 3. Germline V gene sequence: CDR1 SGDLS, CDR2 YYNGEE. CDR3 length: 14 amino acids. The chain's CDR3 is CASSVEGGGYEQYF. In DNA, the CDR3 is TGTGCCAGCAGCGTAGAGGGCGGGGGCTACGAGCAGTACTTC.

This chain joins TRBV5-1 and TRBJ2-1, with 15 bases identical to TRBD2. V dropped 4 bases and J dropped 2; count of bases not matched to a gene: 1. The CDR3 is 16 residues long. From germline, CDR1 is SGHRS and CDR2 YFSETQ. DNA of the CDR3: TGCGCCAGCAGCGGACTAGCGGGAGGGGCCTACAATGAGCAGTTCTTC. It is translated as CASSGLAGGAYNEQFF.

The J gene is TRBJ2-1, the V gene TRBV7-2; D unresolved. V was cut by 2 bases and J by 10 bases, with 12 bases left in between. The CDR3 is 13 amino acids. In germline, CDR1 is SGHTA, CDR2 FQGNSA. The CDR3, as DNA: TGTGCCAGCAGCTTATCTCTAGACCCGGAGCAGTTCTTC. Its translation: CASSLSLDPEQFF.

The chain joins TRBV7-9 to TRBJ2-7, with TRBD2 as a possible D gene (5 bases). The CDR3 has 15 amino acids. The V gene's germline CDR1 is SEHNR and CDR2 FQNEAQ (reference sequence). Deletions cut 0 bases from V and 4 bases from J, with 13 bases between. The DNA of the CDR3 is TGTGCCAGCAGCTTAGCTACTAGACCCCAATACGAGCAGTACTTC. As protein: CASSLATRPQYEQYF.